This T cell receptor (beta chain) was sequenced for a study of T cell responses to AZD1222 COVID-19 vaccine. Some clones are missing from TCRdb's copy, which holds only in-frame ones; the method was immunoSEQ multiplex PCR. Of tens of thousands of clones in the sample, 85% to 90% are singletons; the top ten hold roughly 4.7%. The V gene lost 7 bases and the J gene lost 3 bases, with 12 bases spanning the gap. The germline CDR1 and CDR2 sequences are SGHTA and FQGNSA. The CDR3 contains 13 residues. The rearrangement uses TRBV7-2 and TRBJ1-2; D not resolved. This clonotype originated in an adult in good health. This material consisted of peripheral blood, taken on day 0 of MenACWY control vaccination. Here the CDR3 DNA reads TGTGCCAGCACCAAGGCCGGGGACTATGGCTACACCTTC. Its protein is CASTKAGDYGYTF.